This TCR beta chain was documented in a study of T cells after posttransplantation cyclophosphamide. Produced via immunoSEQ multiplex PCR; TCRdb's table is partial and in-frame only. Of about 16,000 clones listed, around 85% are singletons. Control samples came 1 year after myeloablative marrow transplants with methotrexate plus calcineurin inhibitor. The CDR3 consists of 12 residues. V was shortened by 2 bases and J by 7 bases, with 11 bases between the two germline ends. The germline CDR1 and CDR2 sequences are SQVTM and ANQGSEA. Here the sequenced sample was PBMCs, taken after allogeneic stem cell transplant with calcineurin inhibitor and methotrexate. The receptor was derived from a female patient between 18 and 30 years old who received an allogeneic stem cell transplant from an unrelated donor, was CMV-positive, and had acute and chronic GVHD. Among the T cells, some may be from the graft donor. V gene TRBV29-1 combines with J gene TRBJ1-2; D is unresolved. CDR3 bases: TGCAGCGTTGAAAGCCTGATCGGTGGCTACACCTTC. Its translation is CSVESLIGGYTF.